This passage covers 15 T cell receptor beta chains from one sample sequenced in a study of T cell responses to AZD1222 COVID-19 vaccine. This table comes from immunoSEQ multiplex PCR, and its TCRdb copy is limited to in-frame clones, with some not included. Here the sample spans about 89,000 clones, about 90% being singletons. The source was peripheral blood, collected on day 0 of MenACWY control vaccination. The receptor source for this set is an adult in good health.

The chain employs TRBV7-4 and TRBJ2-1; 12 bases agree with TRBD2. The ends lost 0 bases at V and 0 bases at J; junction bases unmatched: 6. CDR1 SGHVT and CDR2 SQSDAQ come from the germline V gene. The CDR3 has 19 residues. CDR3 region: CASSLARASGGDSYNEQFF. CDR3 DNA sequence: TGTGCCAGCAGCTTAGCGCGGGCTAGCGGGGGGGACTCCTACAATGAGCAGTTCTTC.

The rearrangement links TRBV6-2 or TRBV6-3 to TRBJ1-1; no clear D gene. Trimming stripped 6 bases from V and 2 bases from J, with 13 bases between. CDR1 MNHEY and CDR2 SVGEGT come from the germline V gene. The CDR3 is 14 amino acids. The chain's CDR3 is CASSPTLLNTEAFF. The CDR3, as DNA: TGTGCCAGCAGCCCAACCCTACTCAACACTGAAGCTTTCTTT.

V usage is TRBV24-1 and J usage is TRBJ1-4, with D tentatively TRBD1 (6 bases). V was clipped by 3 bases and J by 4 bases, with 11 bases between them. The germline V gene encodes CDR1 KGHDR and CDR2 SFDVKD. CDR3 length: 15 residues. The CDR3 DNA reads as TGTGCCACCAGTGATGCGGGGGCCCATAATGAAAAACTGTTTTTT. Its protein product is CATSDAGAHNEKLFF.

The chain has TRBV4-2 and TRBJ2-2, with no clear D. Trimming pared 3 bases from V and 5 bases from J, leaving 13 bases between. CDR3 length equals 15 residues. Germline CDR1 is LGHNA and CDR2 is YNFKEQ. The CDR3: CASSHSELGTGELFF. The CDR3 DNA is TGTGCCAGCAGCCATTCGGAACTGGGAACCGGGGAGCTGTTTTTT.

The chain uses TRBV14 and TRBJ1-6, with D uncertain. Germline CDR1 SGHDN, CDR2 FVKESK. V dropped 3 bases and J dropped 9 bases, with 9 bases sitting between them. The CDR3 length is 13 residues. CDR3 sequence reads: CASSQIEGSPLHF. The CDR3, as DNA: TGTGCCAGCAGCCAGATTGAGGGTTCACCCCTCCACTTT.

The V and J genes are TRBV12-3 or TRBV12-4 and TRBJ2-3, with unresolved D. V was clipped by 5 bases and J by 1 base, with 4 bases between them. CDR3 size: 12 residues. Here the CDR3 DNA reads TGTGCCAGCAGTGGCGGCACAGATACGCAGTATTTT. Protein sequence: CASSGGTDTQYF.

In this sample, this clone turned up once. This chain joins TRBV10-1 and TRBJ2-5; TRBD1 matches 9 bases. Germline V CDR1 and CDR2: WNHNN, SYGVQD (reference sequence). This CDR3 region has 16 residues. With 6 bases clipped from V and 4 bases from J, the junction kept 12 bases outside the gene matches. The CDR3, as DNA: TGCGCCAGCAGCGGCGGGACAGGGAATGGGGGAGAGACCCAGTACTTC. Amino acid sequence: CASSGGTGNGGETQYF.

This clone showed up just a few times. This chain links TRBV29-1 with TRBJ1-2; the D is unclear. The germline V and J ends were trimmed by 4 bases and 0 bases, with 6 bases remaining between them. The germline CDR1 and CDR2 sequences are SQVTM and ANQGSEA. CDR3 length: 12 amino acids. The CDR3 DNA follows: TGCAGCGTTGTTGGCACTAACTATGGCTACACCTTC. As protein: CSVVGTNYGYTF.

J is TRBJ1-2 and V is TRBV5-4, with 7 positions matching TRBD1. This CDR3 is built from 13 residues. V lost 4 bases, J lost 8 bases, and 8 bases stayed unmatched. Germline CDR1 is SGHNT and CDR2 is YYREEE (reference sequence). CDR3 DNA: TGTGCCAGCAGCCTCCCAGGGGGACAAGGCTACACCTTC. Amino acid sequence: CASSLPGGQGYTF.

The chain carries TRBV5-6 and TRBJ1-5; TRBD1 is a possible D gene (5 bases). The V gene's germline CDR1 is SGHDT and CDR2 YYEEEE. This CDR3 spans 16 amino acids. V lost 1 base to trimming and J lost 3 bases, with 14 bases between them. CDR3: CASSLNMGQNNQPQHF. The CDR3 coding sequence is TGTGCCAGCAGCTTGAACATGGGGCAGAACAATCAGCCCCAGCATTTT.

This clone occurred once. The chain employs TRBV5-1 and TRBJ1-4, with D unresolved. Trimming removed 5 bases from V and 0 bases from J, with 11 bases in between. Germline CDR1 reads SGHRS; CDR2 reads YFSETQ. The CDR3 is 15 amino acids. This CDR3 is CASRPTVATNEKLFF. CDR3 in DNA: TGCGCCAGCAGGCCTACGGTGGCAACTAATGAAAAACTGTTTTTT. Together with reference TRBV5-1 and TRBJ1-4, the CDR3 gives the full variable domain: KAGVTQTPRYLIKTRGQQVTLSCSPISGHRSVSWYQQTPGQGLQFLFEYFSETQRNKGNFPGRFSGRQFSNSRSEMNVSTLELGDSALYLCASRPTVATNEKLFFGSGTQLSVL.

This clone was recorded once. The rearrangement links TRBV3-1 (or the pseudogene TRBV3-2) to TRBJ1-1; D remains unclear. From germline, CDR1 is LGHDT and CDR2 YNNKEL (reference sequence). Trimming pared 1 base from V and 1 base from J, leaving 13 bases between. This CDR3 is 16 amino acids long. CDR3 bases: TGTGCCAGCAGCCAAGTCGCCCCCCCCAGGAACACTGAAGCTTTCTTT. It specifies CASSQVAPPRNTEAFF.

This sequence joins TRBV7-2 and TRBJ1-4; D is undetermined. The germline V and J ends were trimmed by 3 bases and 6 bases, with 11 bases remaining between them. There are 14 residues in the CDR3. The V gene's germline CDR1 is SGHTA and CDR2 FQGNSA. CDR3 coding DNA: TGTGCCAGCAGCTTTCTAGGCCACTATGAAAAACTGTTTTTT. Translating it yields CASSFLGHYEKLFF.

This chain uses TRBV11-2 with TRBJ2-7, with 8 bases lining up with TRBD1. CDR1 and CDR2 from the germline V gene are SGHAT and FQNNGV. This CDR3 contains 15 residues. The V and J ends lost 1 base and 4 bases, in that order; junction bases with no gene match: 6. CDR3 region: CASSLAGQGPYEQYF. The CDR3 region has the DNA TGTGCCAGCAGCTTAGCAGGACAGGGCCCATACGAGCAGTACTTC.

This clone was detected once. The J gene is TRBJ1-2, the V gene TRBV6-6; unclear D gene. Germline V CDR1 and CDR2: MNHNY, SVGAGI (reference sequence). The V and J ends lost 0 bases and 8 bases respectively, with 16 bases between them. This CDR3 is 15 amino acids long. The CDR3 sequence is CASSYSGPLPSGYTF. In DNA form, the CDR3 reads TGTGCCAGCAGTTACTCAGGGCCCCTTCCAAGCGGCTACACCTTC.